What follows are 9 T cell receptor beta chains derived from one specimen sequenced in a study of response to subunit inactivated influenza vaccine. A single record per CDR3 protein comes from TCRdb applying MiXCR to the RT-PCR reads. The table records under 500,000 distinct CDR3 sequences, 10% to 11% of them present only once. The sequenced sample was PBMCs from blood, obtained more than 35 days after vaccination. These receptors all stem from a man aged 50-60 years who received an inactivated influenza vaccine.

This clonotype has a count of ten or more. The rearrangement links TRBV7-2 to TRBJ2-4; D is possibly TRBD2 (6 bases). In germline, CDR1 is SGHTA, CDR2 FQGNSA. The ends were cut back, 6 bases at V and 0 bases at J, with 12 bases in the middle. There are 15 residues in the CDR3. The CDR3 coding sequence is TGTGCCAGCAGACCTCCGGGACTAGCCAAAAACATTCAGTACTTC. Encoded protein: CASRPPGLAKNIQYF.

This clonotype has ten or more counts. This chain links TRBV4-2 with TRBJ2-3; 9 bases align to TRBD2. The V segment lost 1 base and the J segment 2 bases; nucleotides outside the gene matches: 10. This CDR3 spans 18 amino acids. The V gene's germline CDR1 is LGHNA and CDR2 YNFKEQ. As DNA, the CDR3 is TGTGCCAGCAGCCAAGTATCCCTAGCGGGGATACTCACAGATACGCAGTATTTT. It translates to CASSQVSLAGILTDTQYF.

This clonotype has a count of ten or more. The rearrangement uses TRBV7-2 and TRBJ2-1; D is perhaps TRBD2 (6 bases). The CDR3 spans 15 residues. Germline values: CDR1 SGHTA, CDR2 FQGNSA. V was trimmed by 1 base and J by 6 bases, leaving 13 bases between them. The CDR3 sequence: CASSLVAEPANEQFF. The CDR3 nucleotides are TGTGCCAGCAGCTTAGTAGCGGAACCCGCCAATGAGCAGTTCTTC.

This chain connects TRBV11-1 to TRBJ2-3, with 11 bases lining up with TRBD2. This CDR3 has 18 amino acids. The germline CDR1 and CDR2 sequences are SGHAT and FQDESV (reference sequence). V trimming: 2 bases; J trimming: 6 bases; junction bases outside the gene matches: 13. The CDR3 region is CASSLLSLLAGGPDTQYF. DNA of the CDR3: TGTGCCAGCAGCTTATTATCCCTGCTAGCGGGGGGCCCGGATACGCAGTATTTT.

This clonotype showed up many times. The gene calls are TRBV20-1 and TRBJ2-2; perhaps TRBD2 as D (6 bases). CDR3 length: 11 amino acids. Trimming cost V 0 bases and J 13 bases, with 9 bases left between them. Germline CDR1 reads DFQATT; CDR2 reads SNEGSKA (reference sequence). CDR3 sequence reads: CSARDRGGLFF. The CDR3 DNA reads TGCAGTGCTAGAGATAGGGGAGGGCTGTTTTTT.

This clonotype was counted only a few times. The chain is built from TRBV10-3 and TRBJ2-7; D is possibly TRBD1 (6 bases). Trimming cost V 3 bases and J 2 bases, with 11 bases left between them. The V gene's germline CDR1 is ENHRY and CDR2 SYGVKD. The length of the CDR3 is 14 residues. The CDR3 protein is CAISDGRGAYEQYF. The CDR3 region has the DNA TGTGCCATCAGTGACGGCAGGGGCGCCTACGAGCAGTACTTC.

This clonotype was seen only a few times. The chain combines TRBV20-1 with TRBJ2-3; the D is unclear. There are 21 residues in the CDR3. Germline CDR1 and CDR2: DFQATT and SNEGSKA (reference sequence). V lost 0 bases to trimming and J lost 0 bases, with 28 bases between them. The CDR3 spells CSARDQFPTSFSRSSTDTQYF. DNA of the CDR3: TGCAGTGCTAGAGATCAGTTCCCGACTTCGTTCTCAAGATCTAGCACAGATACGCAGTATTTT.

J is TRBJ2-5 and V is TRBV7-8; possibly TRBD2 for D (5 bases). CDR1 and CDR2 from the germline V gene are SGHVS and FQNEAQ. This CDR3 is built from 17 residues. V dropped 5 bases and J dropped 2 bases, with 21 bases sitting between them. The CDR3 DNA reads as TGTGCCAGCAGCCTCTCCGGGGTAGCGAGGCTTCAAGAGACCCAGTACTTC. It yields the protein CASSLSGVARLQETQYF.

The V gene is TRBV20-1, the J gene TRBJ1-4, with a tentative D call TRBD1 (6 bases). Trimming pared 5 bases from V and 8 bases from J, leaving 9 bases between. Per germline, CDR1 DFQATT and CDR2 SNEGSKA (reference sequence). The CDR3 consists of 11 residues. The CDR3 DNA reads TGCAGTGCTGTACAGGGCGAAAAACTGTTTTTT. It encodes CSAVQGEKLFF.